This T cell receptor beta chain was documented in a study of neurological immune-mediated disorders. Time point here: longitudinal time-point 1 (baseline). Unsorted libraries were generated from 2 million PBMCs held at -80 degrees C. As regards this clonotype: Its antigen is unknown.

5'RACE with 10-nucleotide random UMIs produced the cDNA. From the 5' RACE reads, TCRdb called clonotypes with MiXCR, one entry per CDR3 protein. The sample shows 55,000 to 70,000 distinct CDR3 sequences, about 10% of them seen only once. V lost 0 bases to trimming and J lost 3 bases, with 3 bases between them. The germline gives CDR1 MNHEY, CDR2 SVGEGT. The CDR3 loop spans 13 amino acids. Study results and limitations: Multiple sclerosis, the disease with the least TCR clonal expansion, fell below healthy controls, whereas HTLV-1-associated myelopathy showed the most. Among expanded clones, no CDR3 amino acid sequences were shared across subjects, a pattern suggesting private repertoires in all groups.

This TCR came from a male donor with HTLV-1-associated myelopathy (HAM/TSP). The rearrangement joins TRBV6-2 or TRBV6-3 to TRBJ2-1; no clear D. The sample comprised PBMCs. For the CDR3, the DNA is TGTGCCAGCAGTTACTCTGGCTACAATGAGCAGTTCTTC. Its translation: CASSYSGYNEQFF.